The clone carrying this T cell receptor beta chain was counted only a few times. Its antigen is not known. About 90 million PBMCs supplied genomic DNA for unsorted samples. The source of the sample is a study of shared clonotypes between healthy human individuals. The study, taken as a whole, reports: Sampling used blood alone; tissue repertoires probably differ.

CDR1 and CDR2 from the germline V gene are SGHTA and FQGTGA. Trimming took 5 bases from V and 9 from J, leaving 19 bases between them. This CDR3 is 15 amino acids long. Approximately 30,000 T cell genomes (around 300 ng DNA) went into each PBMC replicate. As originally analysed: ImmunoSEQ yielded junction-only sequences lacking quality scores, so filtering differed. Libraries were prepared by immunoSEQ multiplex PCR; TCRdb keeps only in-frame clonotypes and omits some of them. V and J calls and clone size are as listed in that table; D and trimming were resolved from the DNA. Here the sample spans roughly 500,000 clones, more than 75% being singletons.

This TCR was recovered from a woman aged 40 to 55 in good health. Some clones in this sample may be carry-over from other donors' samples. Specimen: PBMCs. V and J are TRBV7-3 and TRBJ2-2; D ambiguous. The CDR3 DNA follows: TGTGCCAGCAGCCTCGACACGGGTTCTGTAAGGGAGCTGTTTTTT. Translation: CASSLDTGSVRELFF.